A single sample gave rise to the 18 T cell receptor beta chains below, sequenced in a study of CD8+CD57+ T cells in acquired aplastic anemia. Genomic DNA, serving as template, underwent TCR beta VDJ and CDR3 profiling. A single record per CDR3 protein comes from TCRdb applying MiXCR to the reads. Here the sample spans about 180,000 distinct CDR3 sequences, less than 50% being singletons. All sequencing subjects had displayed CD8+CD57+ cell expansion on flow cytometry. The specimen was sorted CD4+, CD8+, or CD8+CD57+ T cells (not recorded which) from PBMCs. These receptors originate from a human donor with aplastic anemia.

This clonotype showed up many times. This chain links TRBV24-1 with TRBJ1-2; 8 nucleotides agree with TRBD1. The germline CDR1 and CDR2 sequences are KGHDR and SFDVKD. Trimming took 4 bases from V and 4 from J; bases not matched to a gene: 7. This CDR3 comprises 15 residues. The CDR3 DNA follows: TGTGCCACCAGTGAGCCGGGACAGGCGATCTATGGCTACACCTTC. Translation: CATSEPGQAIYGYTF.

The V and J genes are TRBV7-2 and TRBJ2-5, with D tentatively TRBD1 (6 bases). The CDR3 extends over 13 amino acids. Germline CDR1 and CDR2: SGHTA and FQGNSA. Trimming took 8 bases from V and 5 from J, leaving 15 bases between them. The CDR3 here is CASHTFQGETQYF. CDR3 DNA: TGTGCCAGCCACACATTTCAGGGGGAGACCCAGTACTTC.

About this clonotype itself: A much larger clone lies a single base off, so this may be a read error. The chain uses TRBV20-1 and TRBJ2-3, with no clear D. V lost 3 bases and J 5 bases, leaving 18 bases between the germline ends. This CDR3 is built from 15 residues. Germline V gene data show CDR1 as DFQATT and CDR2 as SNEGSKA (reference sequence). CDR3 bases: TGCAGTGCTAGTCTGGGTGGGGTGCGCATAGATACGCAGTATTTT. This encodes CSASLGGVRIDTQYF.

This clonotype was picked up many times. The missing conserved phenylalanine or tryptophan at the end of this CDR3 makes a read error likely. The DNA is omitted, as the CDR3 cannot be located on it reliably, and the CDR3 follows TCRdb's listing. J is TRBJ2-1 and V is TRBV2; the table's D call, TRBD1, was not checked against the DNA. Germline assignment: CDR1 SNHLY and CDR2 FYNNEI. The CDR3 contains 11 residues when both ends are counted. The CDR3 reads CASSGVSTPRI.

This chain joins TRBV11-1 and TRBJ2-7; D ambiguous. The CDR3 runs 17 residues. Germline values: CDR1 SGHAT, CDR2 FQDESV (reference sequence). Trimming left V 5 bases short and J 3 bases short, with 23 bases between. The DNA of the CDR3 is TGTGCCAGCAGCCCAGTAGGGCCCCGCGGTGTAAGCTACGAGCAGTACTTC. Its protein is CASSPVGPRGVSYEQYF.

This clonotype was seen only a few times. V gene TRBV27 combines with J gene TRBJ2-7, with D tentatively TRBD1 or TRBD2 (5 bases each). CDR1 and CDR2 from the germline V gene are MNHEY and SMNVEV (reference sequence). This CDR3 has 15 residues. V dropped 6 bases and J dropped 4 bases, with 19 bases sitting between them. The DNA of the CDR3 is TGTGCCAGCAGCCTCACGGGACGAGGGGTATACGAGCAGTACTTC. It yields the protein CASSLTGRGVYEQYF.

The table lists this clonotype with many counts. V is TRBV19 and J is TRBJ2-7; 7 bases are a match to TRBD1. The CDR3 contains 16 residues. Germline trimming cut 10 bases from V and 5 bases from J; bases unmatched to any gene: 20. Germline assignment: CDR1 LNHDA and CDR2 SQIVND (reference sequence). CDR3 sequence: CATQSSHRDRLHEQYF. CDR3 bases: TGTGCCACCCAAAGTTCCCACCGGGACAGACTTCACGAGCAGTACTTC.

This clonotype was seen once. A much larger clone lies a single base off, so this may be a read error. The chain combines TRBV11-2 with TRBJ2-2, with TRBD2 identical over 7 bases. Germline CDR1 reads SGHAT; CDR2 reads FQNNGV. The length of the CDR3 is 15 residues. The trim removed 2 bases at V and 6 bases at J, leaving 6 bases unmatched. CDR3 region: CASSLHPGGAGELFF. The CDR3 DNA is TGTGCCAGCAGCTTACATCCGGGGGGAGCCGGGGAGCTGTTTTTT. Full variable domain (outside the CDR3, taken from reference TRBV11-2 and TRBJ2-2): EAGVAQSPRYKIIEKRQSVAFWCNPISGHATLYWYQQILGQGPKLLIQFQNNGVVDDSQLPKDRFSAERLKGVDSTLKIQPAKLEDSAVYLCASSLHPGGAGELFFGEGSRLTVL.

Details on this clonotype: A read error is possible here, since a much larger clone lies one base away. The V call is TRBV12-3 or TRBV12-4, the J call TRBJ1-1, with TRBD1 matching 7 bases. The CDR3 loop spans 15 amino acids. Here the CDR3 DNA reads TGTGCCAGCAGTTTGGGACGCAGGGGGGACACTGAAGCTTTGTTT. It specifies CASSLGRRGDTEALF.

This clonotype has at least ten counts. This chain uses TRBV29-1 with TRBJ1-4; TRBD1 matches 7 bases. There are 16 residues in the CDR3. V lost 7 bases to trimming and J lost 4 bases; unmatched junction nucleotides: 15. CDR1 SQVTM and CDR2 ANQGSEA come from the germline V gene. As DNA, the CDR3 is TGCAGCGCTTTACAGGGGCCGGGGGCCTTTAATGAAAAACTGTTTTTT. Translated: CSALQGPGAFNEKLFF.

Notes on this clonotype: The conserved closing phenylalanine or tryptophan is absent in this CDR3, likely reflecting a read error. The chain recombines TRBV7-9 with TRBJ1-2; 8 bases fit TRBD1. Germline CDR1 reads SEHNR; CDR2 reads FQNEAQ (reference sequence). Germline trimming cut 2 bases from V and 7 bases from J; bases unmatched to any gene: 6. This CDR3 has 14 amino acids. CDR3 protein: CASSLIGQGGGYTL. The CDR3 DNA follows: TGTGCCAGCAGCTTAATCGGACAGGGTGGTGGCTACACCCTC.

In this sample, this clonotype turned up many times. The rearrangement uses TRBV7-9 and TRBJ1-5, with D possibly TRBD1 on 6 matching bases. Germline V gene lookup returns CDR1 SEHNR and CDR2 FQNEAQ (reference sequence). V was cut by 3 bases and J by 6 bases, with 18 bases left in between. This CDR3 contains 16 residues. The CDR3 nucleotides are TGTGCCAGCAGCTTCGGGGCAGGGGATAATAGTCAGCCCCAGCATTTT. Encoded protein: CASSFGAGDNSQPQHF. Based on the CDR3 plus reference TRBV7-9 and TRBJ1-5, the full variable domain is DTGVSQNPRHKITKRGQNVTFRCDPISEHNRLYWYRQTLGQGPEFLTYFQNEAQLEKSRLLSDRFSAERPKGSFSTLEIQRTEQGDSAMYLCASSFGAGDNSQPQHFGDGTRLSIL.

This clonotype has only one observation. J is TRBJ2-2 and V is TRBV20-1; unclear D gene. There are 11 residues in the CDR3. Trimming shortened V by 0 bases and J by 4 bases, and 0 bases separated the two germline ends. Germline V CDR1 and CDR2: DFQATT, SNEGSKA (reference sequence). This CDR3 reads CSARDTGELFF. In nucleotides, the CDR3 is TGCAGTGCTAGAGACACCGGGGAGCTGTTTTTT.

For the CDR3, the DNA is TGTGCCAGCAGTTACTCGGTTTCTGGTTACGAGCAGTACTTC. Translation: CASSYSVSGYEQYF. V is TRBV6-5 and J is TRBJ2-7; no reliable D call. Germline assignment: CDR1 MNHEY and CDR2 SVGAGI. V shed 0 bases and J shed 4 bases, with 10 bases lying between them. This CDR3 is built from 14 residues.

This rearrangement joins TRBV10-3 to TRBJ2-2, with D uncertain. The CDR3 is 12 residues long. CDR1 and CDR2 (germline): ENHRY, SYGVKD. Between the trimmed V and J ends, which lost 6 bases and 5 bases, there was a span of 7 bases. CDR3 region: CAISPGTGELFF. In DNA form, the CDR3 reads TGTGCCATCAGCCCAGGTACCGGGGAGCTGTTTTTT.

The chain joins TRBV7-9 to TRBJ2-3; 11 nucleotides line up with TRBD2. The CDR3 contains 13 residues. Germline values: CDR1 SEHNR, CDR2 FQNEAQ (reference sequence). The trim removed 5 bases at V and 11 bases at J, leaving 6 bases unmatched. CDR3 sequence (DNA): TGTGCCAGCAGCCCACCGGGACTAGCGGAGCAGTATTTT. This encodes CASSPPGLAEQYF.

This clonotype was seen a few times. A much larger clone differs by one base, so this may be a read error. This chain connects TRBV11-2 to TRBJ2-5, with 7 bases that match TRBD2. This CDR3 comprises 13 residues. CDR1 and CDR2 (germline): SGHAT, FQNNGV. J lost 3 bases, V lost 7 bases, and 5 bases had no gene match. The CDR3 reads CASNKREEETQYF. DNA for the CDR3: TGTGCCAGCAACAAACGGGAGGAAGAGACCCAGTACTTC.

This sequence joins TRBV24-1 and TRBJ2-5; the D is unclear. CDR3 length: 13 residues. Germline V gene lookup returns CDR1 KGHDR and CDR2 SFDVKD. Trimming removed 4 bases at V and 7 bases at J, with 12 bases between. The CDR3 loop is CATSEPRGATQYF. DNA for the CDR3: TGTGCCACCAGTGAGCCGCGAGGCGCGACCCAGTACTTC.